This T cell receptor (beta chain) was captured in a study of cytotoxic CD8 clonotypes in ibrutinib-treated CLL. For the study at large: Researchers reported 11 to 12 relapsed/refractory and some 14 treatment-naive patients, about 17 of them IGHV unmutated. Responses: approximately 25 partial, 2 complete; after median around 64 months, around 14 stayed remitted, around twelve progressed.

CDR3 length equals 14 residues. V was cut by 8 bases and J by 0 bases, with 8 bases left in between. The germline V gene encodes CDR1 SNHLY and CDR2 FYNNEI. In the case of this clone: As yet, its antigen is unknown.

Broader study findings: Having risen at ibrutinib response, clonality had fallen back toward baseline by progression. Sustained-remission and progressing patients' sampling times differed.

Sequencing used immunoSEQ multiplex PCR; TCRdb keeps in-frame clones, though not all of them. The profile covers nearly 300,000 clones, with about 72% appearing a single time and about 6% taken by the ten largest. This TCR derives from a human donor with chronic lymphocytic leukemia. The source was PBMCs, collected at disease progression, from a patient treated with ibrutinib. The chain couples TRBV2 to TRBJ2-6; D unclear. The CDR3: CASLGPSGANVLTF. The CDR3 bases are TGTGCCAGCTTGGGTCCCTCTGGGGCCAACGTCCTGACTTTC. Filled out from reference TRBV2 and TRBJ2-6, the complete variable domain reads EPEVTQTPSHQVTQMGQEVILRCVPISNHLYFYWYRQILGQKVEFLVSFYNNEISEKSEIFDDQFSVERPDGSNFTLKIRSTKLEDSAMYFCASLGPSGANVLTFGAGSRLTVL.